This passage covers 4 T cell receptor beta chains from one sample sequenced in a study of T cells in Graves' hyperthyroidism and ophthalmopathy (dated by TCRdb to about 2019). The library came from multiplex PCR. TCRdb shows the sequencer as Illumina HiSeq 2000. The TCR beta CDR3 regions were amplified from the RNA transcripts. The TCR CDR3 was subjected to a first round of RT-PCR using the HTBI primer set and the Qiagen OneStep RT-PCR kit. TCRdb passed the public sequencing reads through fastp at Q25 and MiXCR, retaining productive beta sequences. Rows merge per CDR3 protein into single entries with the most common DNA and genes. This sample holds 300,000 to 450,000 distinct CDR3 sequences; more than 14% were observed only once. The ten biggest clones cover 20% of the sample. The specimen sequenced was blood. The receptors originated from a young woman with Graves' ophthalmopathy.

Ten or more counts support this clonotype. The chain employs TRBV20-1 and TRBJ2-5; no clear D. The CDR3 sequence is 14 residues long. In germline, CDR1 is DFQATT, CDR2 SNEGSKA (reference sequence). Trimming stripped 3 bases from V and 5 bases from J, with 16 bases between. This CDR3 reads CSARVTALVETQYF. Here the CDR3 DNA reads TGCAGTGCTAGGGTTACAGCTTTAGTGGAGACCCAGTACTTC.

The CDR3: CSARGVGTSGGAFPDTQYF. The CDR3 coding sequence is TGCAGTGCGAGGGGCGTGGGGACTAGCGGGGGGGCCTTTCCTGATACGCAGTATTTT. V and J are TRBV20-1 and TRBJ2-3, with 16 bases identical to TRBD2. J was trimmed by 6 bases and V by 6 bases; bases with no gene match: 18. CDR3 size: 19 residues. The germline V gene encodes CDR1 DFQATT and CDR2 SNEGSKA (reference sequence).

The rearrangement links TRBV19 to TRBJ1-4; D ambiguous. The CDR3 is made up of 15 amino acids. V was clipped by 4 bases and J by 8 bases, with 17 bases between them. Germline lookup yields CDR1 LNHDA and CDR2 SQIVND (reference sequence). CDR3 DNA sequence: TGTGCCAGTAGTACCGCCGATGGGGTTGGGGAAAAACTGTTTTTT. Translating gives CASSTADGVGEKLFF.

This clonotype was picked up many times. The chain employs TRBV24-1 and TRBJ2-3; 8 positions agree with TRBD2. The CDR3 consists of 21 residues. CDR1 is KGHDR, CDR2 SFDVKD, per germline. Trimming at V came to 7 bases and at J to 2 bases, leaving 25 bases not matched to a gene. CDR3: CATSPKTTRTRGTRHTDTQYF. CDR3 coding DNA: TGTGCCACCAGCCCTAAAACGACTCGGACCCGGGGGACTAGACACACAGATACGCAGTATTTT.